This TCR beta chain was obtained from a study of glioma-infiltrating T cells. Study conclusions and caveats: Only very few CDR3 sequences appeared in both tissue and blood. Above-expected tissue-blood divergence occurred in all gliomas, most in low-grade ones.

By sample fraction, this clonotype is medium-sized. The target antigen is unknown. Using RNA template, CDR3s of TCR alpha and beta were amplified with iRepertoire arm-PCR. TCRdb reprocessed the multiplex PCR reads with MiXCR, giving one entry per CDR3 protein. Of 2,500 to 3,000 distinct CDR3 sequences in the sample, around 33% are singletons; the top ten hold roughly 7.3%. Germline CDR1 reads DFQATT; CDR2 reads SNEGSKA (reference sequence). V lost 4 bases to trimming and J lost 1 base; unmatched junction nucleotides: 5. The CDR3 consists of 14 residues. The genes are TRBV20-1 and TRBJ1-1, with 8 bases matching TRBD1. Sample: glioma tissue, nonneoplastic brain tissue, or PBMCs (not recorded which). The origin of this receptor is a human donor with low-grade glioma or glioblastoma, undergoing nonglioma brain surgery, or in good health (not recorded which). The CDR3 bases are TGCAGTGCTAAGAGGACAGGGCAGAACACTGAAGCTTTCTTT. Protein product: CSAKRTGQNTEAFF.